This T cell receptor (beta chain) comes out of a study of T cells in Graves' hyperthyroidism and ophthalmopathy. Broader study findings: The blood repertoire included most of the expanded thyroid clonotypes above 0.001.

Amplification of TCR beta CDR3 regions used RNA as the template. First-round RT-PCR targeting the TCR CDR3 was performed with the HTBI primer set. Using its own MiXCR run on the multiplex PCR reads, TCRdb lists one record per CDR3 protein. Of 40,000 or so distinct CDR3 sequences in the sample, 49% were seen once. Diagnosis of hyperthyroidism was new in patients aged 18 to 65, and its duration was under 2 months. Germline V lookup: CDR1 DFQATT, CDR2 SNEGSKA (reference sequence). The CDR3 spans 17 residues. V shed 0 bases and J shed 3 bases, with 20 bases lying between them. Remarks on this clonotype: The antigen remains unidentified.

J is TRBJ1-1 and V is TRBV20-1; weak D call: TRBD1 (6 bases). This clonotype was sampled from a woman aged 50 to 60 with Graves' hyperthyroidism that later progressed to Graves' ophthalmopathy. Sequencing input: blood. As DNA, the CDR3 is TGCAGTGCTAGAGATACAGGGTCTTCGAGTGGCTACACTGAAGCTTTCTTT. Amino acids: CSARDTGSSSGYTEAFF.